This T cell receptor beta chain emerged from a study of T-cell reconstitution after alpha-beta-depleted transplantation in children. Unique molecular identifiers featured in how the TCRbeta library was prepared. TCRdb re-derived calls from the PCR reads in MiXCR, one entry per CDR3 protein. The table lists a few hundred thousand distinct CDR3 sequences, roughly 18% of them singletons, with less than 4% in the top ten. This CDR3 spans 17 amino acids. Trimming pared 0 bases from V and 2 bases from J, leaving 11 bases between. Per germline, CDR1 MNHEY and CDR2 SMNVEV (reference sequence). The sample in question was PBMCs from the stem cell graft donor, obtained from the stem cell graft. The receptor's source is a human donor who donated a stem cell graft to a child with acute lymphoblastic leukemia. The chain joins TRBV27 to TRBJ1-6; possible D gene TRBD1, 5 bases. Written as DNA, the CDR3 is TGTGCCAGCAGTTTATCGTGGGGCCTGGCCTATAATTCACCCCTCCACTTT. Its translation is CASSLSWGLAYNSPLHF.